The present TCR beta chain was sequenced within a study of post-analysis software for immune sequencing data. Study-wide points: TRBV segments more frequent in patients than in controls numbered several and included TRBV5-6, TRBV5-1 and TRBV20-1.

Trimming took 5 bases from V and 6 from J; bases not matched to a gene: 6. Germline V gene lookup returns CDR1 SGHRS and CDR2 YFSETQ. The CDR3 runs to 13 residues. Each TCR beta cDNA library carried unique molecular identifiers. Out of 1 to 10 million T cells, about 510,000 cDNA molecules were generated. One entry per CDR3 protein results from TCRdb running MiXCR on the PCR reads. Of a few hundred thousand distinct CDR3 sequences listed, around 40% are singletons. This clonotype was seen only a few times. Antigen unknown. The specimen sequenced was blood. The TCR was taken from a girl aged 10 to 17 with multiple sclerosis. This chain uses TRBV5-1 with TRBJ2-7; 9 bases agree with TRBD1. DNA for the CDR3: TGCGCCAGCAGAGCCGGGACAGGGAGCGAGCAGTACTTC. This sequence encodes CASRAGTGSEQYF.